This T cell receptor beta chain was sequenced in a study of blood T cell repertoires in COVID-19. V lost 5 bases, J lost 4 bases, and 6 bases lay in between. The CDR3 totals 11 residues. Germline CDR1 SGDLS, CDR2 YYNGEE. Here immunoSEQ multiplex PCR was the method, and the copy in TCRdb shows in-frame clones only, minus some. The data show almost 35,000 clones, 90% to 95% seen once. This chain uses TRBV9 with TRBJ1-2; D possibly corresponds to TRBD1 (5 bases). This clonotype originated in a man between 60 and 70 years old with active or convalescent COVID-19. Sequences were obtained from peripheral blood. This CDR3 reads CASRGRYGYTF. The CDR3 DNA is TGTGCCAGCAGGGGGCGCTATGGCTACACCTTC.